The sequence of this T cell receptor (beta chain) was determined in a study of blood T cell repertoires in COVID-19. Study-level information: Whether acute or convalescent, the COVID-19 samples came from the United States, Italy and Spain.

The J segment lost 11 bases and the V segment lost 4 bases, leaving 7 bases of the junction unmatched. The CDR3 is 13 residues long. CDR1 is SGHVS, CDR2 FNYEAQ, per germline. Some clones are missing from TCRdb's copy, which holds only in-frame ones; the method was immunoSEQ multiplex PCR. The sample yields hundreds of thousands of clones, roughly 87% seen once. The chain is built from TRBV7-6 and TRBJ1-1; 10 bases line up with TRBD1. The TCR originated in a woman under 30 who had recovered from COVID-19. The sample consisted of PBMCs or T cells enriched from blood (not recorded which). The CDR3 DNA reads as TGTGCCAGCAGCTCTGGGACAGGGGAGCGGGCTTTCTTT. Protein sequence: CASSSGTGERAFF.